Following are 22 T cell receptor beta chains from one sample sequenced in a study of cytomegalovirus exposure and HLA in healthy donors. Primers included in the PCR were 60 Vbeta and 13 Jbeta primers. TCRdb's table, derived via immunoSEQ multiplex PCR, lists solely in-frame clones and lacks some. The sample carries 150,000 to 200,000 clones, around 62% recorded once. Source material: PBMCs. All receptors derive from a man aged 35 to 55 in good health and CMV-seronegative.

V and J are TRBV2 and TRBJ2-7, with D perhaps matching TRBD2 (7 bases). The germline V gene has CDR1 SNHLY and CDR2 FYNNEI. The ends were cut back, 4 bases at V and 4 bases at J, with 20 bases in the middle. CDR3 length equals 16 residues. The CDR3 DNA sequence: TGTGCCAGCAGTGTAAACCGGGGGAGGGGGAATTACGAGCAGTACTTC. Translated, it gives CASSVNRGRGNYEQYF.

The chain recombines TRBV2 with TRBJ2-3, with a tentative D call TRBD2 (7 bases). This CDR3 region has 15 residues. V was trimmed by 6 bases and J by 3 bases, leaving 16 bases between them. Germline CDR1 SNHLY, CDR2 FYNNEI. The CDR3 spells CASRVRGGRTDTQYF. In DNA form, the CDR3 reads TGTGCCAGCAGAGTCAGGGGAGGGAGAACAGATACGCAGTATTTT.

The chain employs TRBV30 and TRBJ2-2, with 7 bases fitting TRBD2. The junction had 6 bases not matched to a gene; V was cut back by 0 bases and J by 2 bases. The CDR3 runs to 16 residues. Germline V CDR1 and CDR2: GTSNPN, SVGIG (reference sequence). In DNA form, the CDR3 reads TGTGCCTGGAGTGTAAGAGGGAGGGCCAACACCGGGGAGCTGTTTTTT. Translated: CAWSVRGRANTGELFF. Variable domain in full (rest from reference TRBV30 and TRBJ2-2): SQTIHQWPATLVQPVGSPLSLECTVEGTSNPNLYWYRQAAGRGLQLLFYSVGIGQISSEVPQNLSASRPQDRQFILSSKKLLLSDSGFYLCAWSVRGRANTGELFFGEGSRLTVL.

V usage is TRBV19 and J usage is TRBJ2-3; 9 bases line up with TRBD1. V shed 6 bases and J 3 bases; nucleotides not matched to a gene: 7. The length of the CDR3 is 15 residues. From germline, CDR1 is LNHDA and CDR2 SQIVND (reference sequence). CDR3 amino acids: CASSPTGGRTDTQYF. The CDR3 coding sequence is TGTGCCAGTAGCCCGACAGGGGGTAGGACAGATACGCAGTATTTT.

This clone came up once. CDR3 sequence (DNA): TGTGCCACCAAGGGACTAGCGCCCGAGCAGTACTTC. Amino acids: CATKGLAPEQYF. The chain links TRBV6-1 to TRBJ2-7, with 10 bases lining up with TRBD2. The germline V gene has CDR1 MNHNS and CDR2 SASEGT. V was pared by 10 bases and J by 6 bases, with 6 bases of the junction left unmatched. This CDR3 is 12 amino acids long.

The chain combines TRBV6-6 with TRBJ2-1; tentatively, D is TRBD1 (5 bases). CDR3 size: 16 residues. Germline loops: CDR1 MNHNY, CDR2 SVGAGI (reference sequence). V was cut by 6 bases and J by 0 bases, with 15 bases left in between. The CDR3 reads CASRTTESRSYNEQFF. Written as DNA, the CDR3 is TGTGCCAGCAGGACGACAGAGTCGCGCTCCTACAATGAGCAGTTCTTC.

This chain links TRBV5-1 with TRBJ2-2; 15 nucleotides agree with TRBD2. CDR3 length: 19 amino acids. CDR1 SGHRS and CDR2 YFSETQ come from the germline V gene. V shed 0 bases and J 5 bases; nucleotides not matched to a gene: 8. The CDR3 DNA reads as TGCGCCAGCAGCTTGGAGGGACTAGCGGGGGGCTCGTCGACCGGGGAGCTGTTTTTT. It encodes CASSLEGLAGGSSTGELFF.

The genes are TRBV5-4 and TRBJ1-4, with D uncertain. The germline gives CDR1 SGHNT, CDR2 YYREEE (reference sequence). V lost 4 bases and J 5 bases, leaving 12 bases between the germline ends. CDR3 length: 14 residues. The CDR3 spells CASSLPGNNEKLFF. CDR3 nucleotide sequence: TGTGCCAGCAGCCTCCCGGGGAACAATGAAAAACTGTTTTTT.

This clone came up a few times. The CDR3 nucleotides read TGTGCCAGCTCACCACCGGAGAGAGCGGAGCAGTACTTC. Encoded protein: CASSPPERAEQYF. The rearrangement uses TRBV18 and TRBJ2-7, with D hard to call. The CDR3 is 13 residues long. Per the germline V gene, CDR1 is KGHSH and CDR2 is LQKENI. The V gene lost 0 bases and the J gene lost 7 bases, with 10 bases spanning the gap. Full variable domain (outside the CDR3, taken from reference TRBV18 and TRBJ2-7): NAGVMQNPRHLVRRRGQEARLRCSPMKGHSHVYWYRQLPEEGLKFMVYLQKENIIDESGMPKERFSAEFPKEGPSILRIQQVVRGDSAAYFCASSPPERAEQYFGPGTRLTVT.

The chain recombines TRBV5-6 with TRBJ1-4, with TRBD1 as a possible D gene (6 bases). The V and J ends lost 2 bases and 0 bases respectively, with 14 bases between them. The CDR3 sequence is 17 residues long. Germline values: CDR1 SGHDT, CDR2 YYEEEE. As DNA, the CDR3 is TGTGCCAGCAGCTTAGGGGACACCGCTGCAACTAATGAAAAACTGTTTTTT. Residues: CASSLGDTAATNEKLFF.

This clone was seen only a few times. The chain recombines TRBV7-9 with TRBJ2-2; D might be TRBD2 (6 bases). V lost 1 base and J 6 bases, leaving 9 bases between the germline ends. Germline CDR1 SEHNR, CDR2 FQNEAQ (reference sequence). CDR3 size: 14 residues. CDR3 sequence: CASSLVSSAGELFF. In nucleotides, the CDR3 is TGTGCCAGCAGCTTAGTGTCTAGCGCCGGGGAGCTGTTTTTT.

CDR3 sequence reads: CASSLTGGGIQPQHF. CDR3 DNA: TGTGCCAGCAGCCTCACGGGTGGGGGGATACAGCCCCAGCATTTT. The chain recombines TRBV6-5 with TRBJ1-5; TRBD1 might be the D (5 bases). This CDR3 is built from 15 residues. V was clipped by 6 bases and J by 7 bases, with 19 bases between them. Germline lookup yields CDR1 MNHEY and CDR2 SVGAGI.

The rearrangement links TRBV6-1 to TRBJ2-1; D unclear. The length of the CDR3 is 13 residues. The germline CDR1 and CDR2 sequences are MNHNS and SASEGT. The ends were cut back, 5 bases at V and 3 bases at J, with 8 bases in the middle. The CDR3 spells CASSYYIYNEQFF. The CDR3 DNA follows: TGTGCCAGCAGTTATTACATCTACAATGAGCAGTTCTTC.

The CDR3: CASATSGRTDTQYF. Here the CDR3 DNA reads TGCGCCAGCGCGACTAGCGGCCGCACAGATACGCAGTATTTT. V is TRBV5-1 and J is TRBJ2-3; 9 bases map to TRBD2. CDR3 length: 14 amino acids. Germline assignment: CDR1 SGHRS and CDR2 YFSETQ. Trimming removed 7 bases from V and 1 base from J; junction bases left unmatched: 4. Drawing the rest from reference TRBV5-1 and TRBJ2-3, the complete variable domain is KAGVTQTPRYLIKTRGQQVTLSCSPISGHRSVSWYQQTPGQGLQFLFEYFSETQRNKGNFPGRFSGRQFSNSRSEMNVSTLELGDSALYLCASATSGRTDTQYFGPGTRLTVL.

About this clone: At the DNA level, this CDR3 is encoded by other sequences in the same sample as well. The J gene is TRBJ2-7, the V gene TRBV19; tentatively, D is TRBD1 (5 bases). From germline, CDR1 is LNHDA and CDR2 SQIVND (reference sequence). The length of the CDR3 is 14 residues. V lost 1 base to trimming and J lost 2 bases, with 9 bases between them. The CDR3 spells CASSIGGGTYEQYF. CDR3 nucleotides: TGTGCCAGTAGTATAGGGGGCGGCACCTACGAGCAGTACTTC.

This sequence joins TRBV29-1 and TRBJ2-3; D might be TRBD1 (5 bases). The V gene's germline CDR1 is SQVTM and CDR2 ANQGSEA. CDR3 length: 14 residues. Deletions cut 5 bases from V and 7 bases from J, with 19 bases between. The CDR3 sequence is CSVQTGAGRYTQYF. In nucleotides, the CDR3 is TGCAGCGTTCAAACTGGGGCAGGGCGATATACGCAGTATTTT.

This chain uses TRBV7-2 with TRBJ2-3; D may be TRBD1 (5 bases). The CDR3 has 16 amino acids. In germline, CDR1 is SGHTA, CDR2 FQGNSA. V dropped 4 bases and J dropped 4 bases, with 18 bases sitting between them. CDR3 sequence: CASSSTDRFRPDTQYF. In DNA, the CDR3 is TGTGCCAGCAGCTCCACAGACAGATTCCGCCCAGATACGCAGTATTTT.

This clone was counted between two and nine times. The J gene is TRBJ2-7, the V gene TRBV7-2; 13 nucleotides line up with TRBD2. Germline V gene data show CDR1 as SGHTA and CDR2 as FQGNSA. The V gene end was trimmed by 3 bases and the J gene end by 6 bases; junction bases not matched to a gene: 5. The CDR3 covers 15 residues. CDR3 amino acids: CASSFEGLAGTEQYF. CDR3 nucleotide sequence: TGTGCCAGCAGCTTTGAGGGACTAGCGGGGACCGAGCAGTACTTC.

This clone appeared a few times. The chain uses TRBV9 and TRBJ2-5; D not certain. Trimming took 3 bases from V and 5 from J, leaving 5 bases between them. The germline V gene has CDR1 SGDLS and CDR2 YYNGEE. The CDR3 runs to 11 residues. CDR3 loop: CASSARETQYF. As DNA, the CDR3 is TGTGCCAGCAGCGCGAGGGAGACCCAGTACTTC.

The gene calls are TRBV2 and TRBJ2-5, with D maybe TRBD2 (5 bases). V was pared by 4 bases and J by 4 bases, with 13 bases between. The CDR3 has 14 amino acids. Germline CDR1 reads SNHLY; CDR2 reads FYNNEI. CDR3 region: CASSGEGIVETQYF. CDR3 sequence (DNA): TGTGCCAGCAGTGGCGAGGGTATCGTAGAGACCCAGTACTTC.

This chain connects TRBV6-1 to TRBJ2-5, with D tentatively TRBD1 (6 bases). V lost 7 bases, J lost 3 bases, and 12 bases lay in between. Germline CDR1 and CDR2: MNHNS and SASEGT. The CDR3 has 13 amino acids. The CDR3 coding sequence is TGTGCCAGCACGGCGAACAGGGAAGAGACCCAGTACTTC. Its translation: CASTANREETQYF.

The CDR3 here is CASSEFRGDRQPQHF. The CDR3 DNA sequence: TGTGCCAGCAGTGAATTCAGGGGGGATCGACAGCCCCAGCATTTT. V usage is TRBV2 and J usage is TRBJ1-5; 7 bases fit TRBD1. V trimming: 2 bases; J trimming: 7 bases; junction bases outside the gene matches: 8. Germline V lookup: CDR1 SNHLY, CDR2 FYNNEI. The length of the CDR3 is 15 residues.